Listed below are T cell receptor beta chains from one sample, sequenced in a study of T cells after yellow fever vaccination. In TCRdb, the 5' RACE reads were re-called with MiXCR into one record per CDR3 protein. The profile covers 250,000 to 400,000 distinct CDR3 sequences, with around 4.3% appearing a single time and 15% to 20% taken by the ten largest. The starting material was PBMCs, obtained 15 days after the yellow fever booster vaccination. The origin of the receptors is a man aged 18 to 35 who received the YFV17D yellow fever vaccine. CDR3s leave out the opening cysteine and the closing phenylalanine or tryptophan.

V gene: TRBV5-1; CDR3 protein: ASSSRLAGLPDTQY
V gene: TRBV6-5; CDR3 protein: ASNLAGGSYNEQF
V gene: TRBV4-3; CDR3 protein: ASSQDMGPSGNTIY
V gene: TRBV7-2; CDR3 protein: ASSIGDRPGETQY
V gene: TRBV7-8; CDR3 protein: ASSRQGGNQPQH
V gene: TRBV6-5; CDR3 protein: ASSPAGPYYGYT
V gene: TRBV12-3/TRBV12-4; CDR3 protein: ASRLPGTGTNGYT
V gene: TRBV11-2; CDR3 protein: ASSLERGGYEQY
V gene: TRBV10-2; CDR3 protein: ASTGTGRQPQH
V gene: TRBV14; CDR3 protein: ASSQGVVAGELF
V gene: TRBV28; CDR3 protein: ASSPGGKGITDTQY
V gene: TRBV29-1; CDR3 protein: SVEVGGQETQY
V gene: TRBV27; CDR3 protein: ASSLSGPGSYT
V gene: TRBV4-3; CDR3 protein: ASSPGAGAGANVLT
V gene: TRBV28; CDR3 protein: ASSMRALEQSEAF
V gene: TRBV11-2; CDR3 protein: ASSHSGGPVRGGF
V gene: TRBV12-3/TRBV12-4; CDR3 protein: ASSLVGREQF
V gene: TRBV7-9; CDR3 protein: ASSLAGAGQPQH
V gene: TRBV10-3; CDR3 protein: ATTSQNTGELF
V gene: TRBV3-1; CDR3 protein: ASSRRQARIYGYT
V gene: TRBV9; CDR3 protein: ASSVAVGRNEQF
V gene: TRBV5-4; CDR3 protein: ASSRDRGEQY
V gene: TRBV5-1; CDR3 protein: ASSSATSGGADTQY
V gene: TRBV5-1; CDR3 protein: ASSDRDYNSPLH
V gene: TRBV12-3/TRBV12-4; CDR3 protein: ASSRTGGPELNIQY
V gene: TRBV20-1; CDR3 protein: SARDFQGSYEQY
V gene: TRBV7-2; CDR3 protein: ASSRGLAAYNEQF
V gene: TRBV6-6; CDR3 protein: ASLSGVGETQY
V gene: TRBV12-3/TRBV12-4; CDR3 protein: ASTPAGWAHNEQF
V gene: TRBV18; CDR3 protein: ASSPMGTEAF
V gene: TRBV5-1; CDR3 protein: ASSLEGWSGGYNEQF
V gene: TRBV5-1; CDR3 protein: ASSLQVEQF